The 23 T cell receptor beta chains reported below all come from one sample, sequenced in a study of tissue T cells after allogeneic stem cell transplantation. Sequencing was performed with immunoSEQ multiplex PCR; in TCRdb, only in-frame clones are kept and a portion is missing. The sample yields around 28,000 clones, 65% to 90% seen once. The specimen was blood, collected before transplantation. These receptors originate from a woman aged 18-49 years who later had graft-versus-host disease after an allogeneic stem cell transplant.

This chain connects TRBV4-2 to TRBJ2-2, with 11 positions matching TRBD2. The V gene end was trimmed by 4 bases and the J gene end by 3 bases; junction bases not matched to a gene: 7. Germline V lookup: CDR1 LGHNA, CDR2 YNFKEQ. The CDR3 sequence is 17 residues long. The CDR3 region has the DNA TGTGCCAGCAGCCCATCTAGCGGGGGGCGGGACACCGGGGAGCTGTTTTTT. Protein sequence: CASSPSSGGRDTGELFF.

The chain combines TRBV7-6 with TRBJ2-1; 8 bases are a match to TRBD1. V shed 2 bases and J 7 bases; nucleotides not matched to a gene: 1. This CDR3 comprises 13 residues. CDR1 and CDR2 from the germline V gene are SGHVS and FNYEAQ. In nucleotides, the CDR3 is TGTGCCAGCAGCTTATGGACAGGGAATGAGCAGTTCTTC. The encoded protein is CASSLWTGNEQFF.

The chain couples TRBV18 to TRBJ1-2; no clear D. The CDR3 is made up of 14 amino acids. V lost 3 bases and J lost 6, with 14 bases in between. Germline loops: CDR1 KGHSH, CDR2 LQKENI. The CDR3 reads CASSPQRAKNGYTF. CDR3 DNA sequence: TGTGCCAGCTCACCCCAGCGCGCGAAGAATGGCTACACCTTC.

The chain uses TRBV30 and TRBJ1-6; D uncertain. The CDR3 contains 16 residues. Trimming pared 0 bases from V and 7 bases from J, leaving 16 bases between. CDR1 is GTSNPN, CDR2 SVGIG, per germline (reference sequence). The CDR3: CAWSVSRVLRNSPLHF. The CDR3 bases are TGTGCCTGGAGTGTATCGAGGGTTTTGAGGAATTCACCCCTCCACTTT.

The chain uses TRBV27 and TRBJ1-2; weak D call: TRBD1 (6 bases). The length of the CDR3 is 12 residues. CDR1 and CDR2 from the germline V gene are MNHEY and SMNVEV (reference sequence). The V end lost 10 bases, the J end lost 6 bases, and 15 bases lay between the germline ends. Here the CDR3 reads CATREGGNGYTF. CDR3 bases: TGTGCCACCCGGGAGGGGGGTAATGGCTACACCTTC.

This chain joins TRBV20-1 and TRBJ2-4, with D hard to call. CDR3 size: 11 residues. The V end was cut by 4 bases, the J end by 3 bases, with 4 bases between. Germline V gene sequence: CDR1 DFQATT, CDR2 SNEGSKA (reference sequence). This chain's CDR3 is CSAMLKNIQYF. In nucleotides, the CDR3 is TGCAGTGCTATGCTCAAAAACATTCAGTACTTC.

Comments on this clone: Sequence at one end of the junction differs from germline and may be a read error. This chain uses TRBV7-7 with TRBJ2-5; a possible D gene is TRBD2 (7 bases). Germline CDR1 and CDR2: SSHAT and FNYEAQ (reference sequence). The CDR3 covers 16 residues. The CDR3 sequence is CASSPGGGRGQETQYF. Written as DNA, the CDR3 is TGTGCTAGCAGTCCCGGCGGGGGCAGGGGCCAAGAGACCCAGTACTTC.

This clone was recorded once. This CDR3 reads CASSRRTGGSPGFPDTQYF. As DNA, the CDR3 is TGTGCCAGCAGTCGGAGAACGGGGGGCTCCCCTGGATTTCCAGATACGCAGTATTTT. The V and J genes are TRBV6-2 or TRBV6-3 and TRBJ2-3; D might be TRBD2 (7 bases). The CDR3 extends over 19 amino acids. Trimming removed 5 bases at V and 4 bases at J, with 28 bases between. Germline-derived CDR1 and CDR2 are MNHEY and SVGEGT.

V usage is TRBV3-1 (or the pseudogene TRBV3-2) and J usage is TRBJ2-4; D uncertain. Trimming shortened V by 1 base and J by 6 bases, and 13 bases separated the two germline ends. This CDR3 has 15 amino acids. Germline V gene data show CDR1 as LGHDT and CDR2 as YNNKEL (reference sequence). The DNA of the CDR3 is TGTGCCAGCAGCCAAGGCGTGAGCGCCGGAAACATTCAGTACTTC. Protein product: CASSQGVSAGNIQYF.

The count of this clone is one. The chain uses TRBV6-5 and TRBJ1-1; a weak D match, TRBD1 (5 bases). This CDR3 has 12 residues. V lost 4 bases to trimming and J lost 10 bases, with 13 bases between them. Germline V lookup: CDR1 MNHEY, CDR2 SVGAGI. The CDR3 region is CASSSGMFGAFF. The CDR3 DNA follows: TGTGCCAGCAGTTCAGGGATGTTCGGAGCTTTCTTT.

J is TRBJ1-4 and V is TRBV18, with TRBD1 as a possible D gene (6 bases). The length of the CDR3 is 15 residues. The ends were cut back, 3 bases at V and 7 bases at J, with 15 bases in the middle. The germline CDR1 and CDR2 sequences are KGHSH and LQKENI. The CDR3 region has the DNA TGTGCCAGCTCACCTGCCCGGGACACCCTTGAAAAACTGTTTTTT. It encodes CASSPARDTLEKLFF.

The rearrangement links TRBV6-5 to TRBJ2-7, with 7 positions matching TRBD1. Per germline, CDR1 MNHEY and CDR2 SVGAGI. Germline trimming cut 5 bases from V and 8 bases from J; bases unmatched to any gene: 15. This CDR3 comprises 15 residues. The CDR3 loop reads CASSRHRGESLQQYF. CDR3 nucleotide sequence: TGTGCCAGCAGTCGTCACAGGGGTGAGTCCCTTCAGCAGTACTTC.

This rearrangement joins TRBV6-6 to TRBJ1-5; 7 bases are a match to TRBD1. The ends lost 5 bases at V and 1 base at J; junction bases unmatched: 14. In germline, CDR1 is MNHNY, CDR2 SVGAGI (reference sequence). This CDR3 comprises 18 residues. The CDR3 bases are TGTGCCAGCAGTCCCGACAGGGTGCCCTTTCTGAGCAATCAGCCCCAGCATTTT. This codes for CASSPDRVPFLSNQPQHF.

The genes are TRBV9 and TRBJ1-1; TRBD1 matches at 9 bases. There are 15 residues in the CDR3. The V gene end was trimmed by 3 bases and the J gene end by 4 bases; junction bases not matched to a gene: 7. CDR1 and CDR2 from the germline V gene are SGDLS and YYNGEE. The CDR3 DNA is TGTGCCAGCAGCGACCGGGACAGGGCGCCCACTGAAGCTTTCTTT. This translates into CASSDRDRAPTEAFF.

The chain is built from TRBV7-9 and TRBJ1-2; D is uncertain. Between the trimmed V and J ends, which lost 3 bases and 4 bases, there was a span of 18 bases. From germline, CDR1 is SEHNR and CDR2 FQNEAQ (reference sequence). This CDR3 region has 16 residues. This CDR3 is CASSFQAIGGSYGYTF. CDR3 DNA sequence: TGTGCCAGCAGCTTCCAGGCTATTGGTGGAAGCTATGGCTACACCTTC. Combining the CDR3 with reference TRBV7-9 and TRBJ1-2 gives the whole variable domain DTGVSQNPRHKITKRGQNVTFRCDPISEHNRLYWYRQTLGQGPEFLTYFQNEAQLEKSRLLSDRFSAERPKGSFSTLEIQRTEQGDSAMYLCASSFQAIGGSYGYTFGSGTRLTVV.

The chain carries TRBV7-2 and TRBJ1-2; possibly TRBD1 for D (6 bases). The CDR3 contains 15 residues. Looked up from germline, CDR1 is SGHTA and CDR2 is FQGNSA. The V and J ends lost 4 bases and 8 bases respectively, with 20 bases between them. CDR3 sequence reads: CASSSPGTERGGYTF. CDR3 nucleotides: TGTGCCAGCAGCTCGCCCGGGACGGAAAGGGGGGGCTACACCTTC.

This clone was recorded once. The CDR3 nucleotides are TGTGCCAGCTCATGGACCCGCGCACTGGCTTTCTTT. The encoded protein is CASSWTRALAFF. The gene calls are TRBV18 and TRBJ1-1; D gene unclear. This CDR3 has 12 residues. Germline V CDR1 and CDR2: KGHSH, LQKENI. V lost 5 bases and J lost 11, with 15 bases in between.

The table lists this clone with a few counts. The DNA for the CDR3 is TGTGCCAGCAGCCCGGACTATTTTAGCACAGATACGCAGTATTTT. It yields the protein CASSPDYFSTDTQYF. V gene TRBV14 combines with J gene TRBJ2-3; possibly TRBD2 for D (6 bases). Germline assignment: CDR1 SGHDN and CDR2 FVKESK. V lost 4 bases, J lost 0 bases, and 11 bases lay in between. This CDR3 is 15 amino acids long.

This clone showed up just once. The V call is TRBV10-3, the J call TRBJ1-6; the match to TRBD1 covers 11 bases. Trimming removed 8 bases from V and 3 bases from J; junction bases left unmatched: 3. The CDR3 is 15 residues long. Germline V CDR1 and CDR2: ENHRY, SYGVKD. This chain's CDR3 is CAIGQGADYNSPLHF. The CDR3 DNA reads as TGTGCCATCGGACAGGGGGCTGACTATAATTCACCCCTCCACTTT.

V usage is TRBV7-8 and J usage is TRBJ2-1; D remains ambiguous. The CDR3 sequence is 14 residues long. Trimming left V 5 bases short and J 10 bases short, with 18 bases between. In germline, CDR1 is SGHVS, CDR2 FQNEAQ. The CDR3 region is CASSPYLITEEQFF. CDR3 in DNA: TGTGCCAGCAGCCCCTATCTAATTACTGAGGAGCAGTTCTTC.

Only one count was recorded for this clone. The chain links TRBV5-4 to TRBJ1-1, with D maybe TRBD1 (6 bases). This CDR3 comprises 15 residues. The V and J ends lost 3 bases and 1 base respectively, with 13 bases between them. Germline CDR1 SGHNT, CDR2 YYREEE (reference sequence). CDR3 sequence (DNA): TGTGCCAGCAGCTATCGGACAGCGCGGAACACTGAAGCTTTCTTT. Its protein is CASSYRTARNTEAFF.

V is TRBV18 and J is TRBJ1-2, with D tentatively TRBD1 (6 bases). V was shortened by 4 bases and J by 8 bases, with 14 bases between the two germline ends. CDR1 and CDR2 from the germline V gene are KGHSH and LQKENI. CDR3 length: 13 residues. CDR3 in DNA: TGTGCCAGCTCACAAACAGGGATCTACGGCTACACCTTC. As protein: CASSQTGIYGYTF.

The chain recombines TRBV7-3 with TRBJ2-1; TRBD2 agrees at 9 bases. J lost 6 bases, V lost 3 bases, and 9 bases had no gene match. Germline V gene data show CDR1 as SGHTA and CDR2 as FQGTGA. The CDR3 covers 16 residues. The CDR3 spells CASSFKPGLAANEQFF. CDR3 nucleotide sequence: TGTGCCAGCAGCTTTAAACCGGGACTAGCTGCCAATGAGCAGTTCTTC.